Sequencing of this T cell receptor (beta chain) was carried out in a study of T cell responses to AZD1222 COVID-19 vaccine. Using immunoSEQ multiplex PCR, the repertoire was profiled, and TCRdb retains in-frame clones only, with some absent. The table has about 120,000 clones, just over 90% seen once. This CDR3 is built from 13 residues. The V gene's germline CDR1 is SGHNT and CDR2 YYREEE (reference sequence). Trimming took 0 bases from V and 10 from J, leaving 11 bases between them. The specimen comprised peripheral blood, sampled on day 0 of AZD1222 vaccination. This chain links TRBV5-4 with TRBJ1-3; maybe TRBD1 (5 bases). This TCR derives from an adult in good health. CDR3 DNA sequence: TGTGCCAGCAGCTTGGGCAGGGAGCCGACCATATATTTT. Encoded protein: CASSLGREPTIYF. The entire variable domain, with the rest obtained from reference TRBV5-4 and TRBJ1-3, is as follows: ETGVTQSPTHLIKTRGQQVTLRCSSQSGHNTVSWYQQALGQGPQFIFQYYREEENGRGNFPPRFSGLQFPNYSSELNVNALELDDSALYLCASSLGREPTIYFGEGSWLTVV.